This TCR beta chain was captured by sequencing in a study of early T cells in non-severe SARS-CoV-2 infection. Each CDR3 protein gets one entry after TCRdb re-called the 5' RACE reads with MiXCR. In the table there are tens of thousands of distinct CDR3 sequences, 12% of which are singletons. The germline gives CDR1 SGHAT, CDR2 FQNNGV. V was pared by 6 bases and J by 7 bases, with 15 bases between. The CDR3 has 13 amino acids. This clonotype was counted many times. The TCR originated in an adult who was a healthcare worker with PCR-confirmed SARS-CoV-2 infection or an uninfected control (not recorded which). The sequenced sample consisted of whole blood. V is TRBV11-2 and J is TRBJ2-5; D gene uncertain. The CDR3 region is CASSFAELGTQYF. Here the CDR3 DNA reads TGTGCCAGCAGTTTTGCGGAATTAGGGACCCAGTACTTC.